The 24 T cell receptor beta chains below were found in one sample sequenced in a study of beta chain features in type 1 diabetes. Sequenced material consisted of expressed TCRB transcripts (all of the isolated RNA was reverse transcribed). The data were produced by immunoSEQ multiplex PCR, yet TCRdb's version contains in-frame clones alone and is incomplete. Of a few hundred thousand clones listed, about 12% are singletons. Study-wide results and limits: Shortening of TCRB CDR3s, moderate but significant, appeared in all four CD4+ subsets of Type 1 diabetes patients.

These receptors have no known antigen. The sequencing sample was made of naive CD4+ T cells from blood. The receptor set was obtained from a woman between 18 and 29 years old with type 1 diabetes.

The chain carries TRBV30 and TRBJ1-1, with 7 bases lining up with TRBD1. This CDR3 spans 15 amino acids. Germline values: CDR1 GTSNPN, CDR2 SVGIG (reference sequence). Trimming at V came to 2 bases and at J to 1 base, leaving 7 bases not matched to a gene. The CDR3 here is CAWSYPGTANTEAFF. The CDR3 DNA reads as TGTGCCTGGAGTTACCCTGGGACAGCGAACACTGAAGCTTTCTTT.

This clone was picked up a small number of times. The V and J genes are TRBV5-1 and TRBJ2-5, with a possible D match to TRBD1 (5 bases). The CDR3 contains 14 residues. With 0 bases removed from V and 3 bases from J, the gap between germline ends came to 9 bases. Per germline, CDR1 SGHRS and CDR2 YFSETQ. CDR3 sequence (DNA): TGCGCCAGCAGCTTGGGGGCGACAGAAGAGACCCAGTACTTC. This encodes CASSLGATEETQYF.

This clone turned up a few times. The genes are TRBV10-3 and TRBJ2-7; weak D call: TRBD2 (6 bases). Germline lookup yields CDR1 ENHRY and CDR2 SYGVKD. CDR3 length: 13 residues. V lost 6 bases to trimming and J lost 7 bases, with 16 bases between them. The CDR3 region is CAISRLERGEQYF. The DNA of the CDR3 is TGTGCCATCAGCCGACTAGAGCGAGGTGAGCAGTACTTC.

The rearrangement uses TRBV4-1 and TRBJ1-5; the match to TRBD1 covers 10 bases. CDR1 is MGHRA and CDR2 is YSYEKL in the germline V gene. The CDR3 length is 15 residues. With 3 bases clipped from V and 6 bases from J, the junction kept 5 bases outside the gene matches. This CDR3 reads CASSHGGTGAQPQHF. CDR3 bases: TGCGCCAGCAGCCACGGCGGGACAGGGGCTCAGCCCCAGCATTTT.

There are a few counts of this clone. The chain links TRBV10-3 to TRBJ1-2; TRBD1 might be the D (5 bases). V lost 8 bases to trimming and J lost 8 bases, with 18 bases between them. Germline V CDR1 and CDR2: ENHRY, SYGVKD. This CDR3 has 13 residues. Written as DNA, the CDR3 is TGTGCCATCGACGAGGGAGGGGATAGAGGCTACACCTTC. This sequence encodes CAIDEGGDRGYTF.

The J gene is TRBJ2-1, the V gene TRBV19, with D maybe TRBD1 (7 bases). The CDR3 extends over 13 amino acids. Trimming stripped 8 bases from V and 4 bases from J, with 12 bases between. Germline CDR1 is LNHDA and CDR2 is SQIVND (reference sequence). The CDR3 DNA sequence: TGTGCCAGTCGGGACAGCGGGTACAATGAGCAGTTCTTC. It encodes CASRDSGYNEQFF.

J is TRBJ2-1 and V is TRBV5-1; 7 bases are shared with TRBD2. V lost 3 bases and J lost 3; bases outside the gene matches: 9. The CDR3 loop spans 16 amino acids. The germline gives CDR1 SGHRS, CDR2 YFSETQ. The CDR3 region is CASSSGSREVYNEQFF. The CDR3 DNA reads TGCGCCAGCAGCTCCGGTTCCCGGGAGGTCTACAATGAGCAGTTCTTC.

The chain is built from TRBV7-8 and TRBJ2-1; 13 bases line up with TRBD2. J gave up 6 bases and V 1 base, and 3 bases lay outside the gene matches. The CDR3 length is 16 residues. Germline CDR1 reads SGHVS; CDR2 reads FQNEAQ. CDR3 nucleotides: TGTGCCAGCAGCTTAGTGGGACTAGCGGGGTCCAATGAGCAGTTCTTC. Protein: CASSLVGLAGSNEQFF.

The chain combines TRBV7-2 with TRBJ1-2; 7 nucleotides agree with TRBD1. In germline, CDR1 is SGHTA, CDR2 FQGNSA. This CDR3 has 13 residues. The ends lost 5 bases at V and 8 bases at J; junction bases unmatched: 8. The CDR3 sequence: CASSGSTGYGYTF. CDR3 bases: TGTGCCAGCAGCGGATCGACAGGGTACGGCTACACCTTC.

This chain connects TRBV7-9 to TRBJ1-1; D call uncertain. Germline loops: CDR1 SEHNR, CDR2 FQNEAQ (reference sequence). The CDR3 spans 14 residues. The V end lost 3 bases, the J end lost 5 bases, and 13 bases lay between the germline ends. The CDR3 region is CASSFEGVNTEAFF. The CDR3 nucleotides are TGTGCCAGCAGCTTTGAGGGAGTAAATACTGAAGCTTTCTTT.

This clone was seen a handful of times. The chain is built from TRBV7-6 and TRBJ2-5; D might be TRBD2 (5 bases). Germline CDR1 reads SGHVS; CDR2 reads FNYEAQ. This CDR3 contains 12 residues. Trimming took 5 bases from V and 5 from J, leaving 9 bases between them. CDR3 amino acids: CASSPGLETQYF. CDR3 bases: TGTGCCAGCAGCCCGGGGTTGGAGACCCAGTACTTC.

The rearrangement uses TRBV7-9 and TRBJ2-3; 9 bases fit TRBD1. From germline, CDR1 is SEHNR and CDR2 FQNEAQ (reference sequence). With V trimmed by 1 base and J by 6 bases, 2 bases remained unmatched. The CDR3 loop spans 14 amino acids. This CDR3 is CASSLDRGLDTQYF. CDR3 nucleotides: TGTGCCAGCAGCTTAGACAGGGGGCTTGATACGCAGTATTTT.

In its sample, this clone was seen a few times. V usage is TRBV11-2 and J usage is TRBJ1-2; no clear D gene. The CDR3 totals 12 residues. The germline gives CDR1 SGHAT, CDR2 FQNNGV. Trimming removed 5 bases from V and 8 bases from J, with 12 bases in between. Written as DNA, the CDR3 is TGTGCCAGCAGCCAGAATACCGGGGGCTACACCTTC. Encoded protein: CASSQNTGGYTF.

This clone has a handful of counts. The CDR3 nucleotides read TGTGCCAGCAGCTTAGCCGGACAGGTTCAGCCTGAAGCTTTCTTT. Translated, it gives CASSLAGQVQPEAFF. The rearrangement links TRBV7-9 to TRBJ1-1, with 7 bases identical to TRBD1. The junction had 7 bases not matched to a gene; V was cut back by 0 bases and J by 6 bases. The CDR3 is 15 amino acids. The germline CDR1 and CDR2 sequences are SEHNR and FQNEAQ (reference sequence).

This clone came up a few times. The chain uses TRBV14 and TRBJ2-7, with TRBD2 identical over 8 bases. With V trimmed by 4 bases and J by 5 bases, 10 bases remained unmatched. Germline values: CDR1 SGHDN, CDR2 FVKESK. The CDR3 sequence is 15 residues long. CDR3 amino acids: CASSREPGLVHEQYF. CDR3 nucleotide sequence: TGTGCCAGCAGCCGCGAACCGGGACTAGTTCACGAGCAGTACTTC.

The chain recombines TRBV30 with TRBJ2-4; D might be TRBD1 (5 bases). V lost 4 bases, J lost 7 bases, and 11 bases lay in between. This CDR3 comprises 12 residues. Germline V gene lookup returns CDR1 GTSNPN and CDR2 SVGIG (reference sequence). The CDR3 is CAWKGNGNIQYF. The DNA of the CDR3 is TGTGCCTGGAAGGGGAATGGGAACATTCAGTACTTC.

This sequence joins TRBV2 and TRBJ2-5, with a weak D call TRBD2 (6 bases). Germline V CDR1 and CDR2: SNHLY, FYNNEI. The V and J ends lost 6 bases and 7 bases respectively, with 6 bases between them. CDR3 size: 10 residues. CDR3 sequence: CASRGGTQYF. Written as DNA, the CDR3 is TGTGCCAGCAGGGGAGGGACCCAGTACTTC.

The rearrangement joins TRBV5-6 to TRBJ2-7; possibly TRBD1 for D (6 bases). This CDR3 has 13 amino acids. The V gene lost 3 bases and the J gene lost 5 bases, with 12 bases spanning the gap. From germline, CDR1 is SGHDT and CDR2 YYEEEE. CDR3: CASSSGTPDEQYF. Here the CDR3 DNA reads TGTGCCAGCAGCTCCGGGACACCCGACGAGCAGTACTTC.

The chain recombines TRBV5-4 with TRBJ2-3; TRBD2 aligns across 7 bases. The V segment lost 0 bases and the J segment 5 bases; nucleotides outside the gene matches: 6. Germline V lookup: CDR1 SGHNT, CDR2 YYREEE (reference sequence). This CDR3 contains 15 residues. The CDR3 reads CASSLALAGVDTQYF. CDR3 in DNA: TGTGCCAGCAGCTTGGCCCTTGCGGGAGTAGATACGCAGTATTTT.

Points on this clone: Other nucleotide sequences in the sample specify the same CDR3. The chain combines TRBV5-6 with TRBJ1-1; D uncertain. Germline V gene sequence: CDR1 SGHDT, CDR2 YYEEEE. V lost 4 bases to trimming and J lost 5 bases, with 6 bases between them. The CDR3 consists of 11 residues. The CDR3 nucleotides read TGTGCCAGCAGCCTTTATACTGAAGCTTTCTTT. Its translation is CASSLYTEAFF.

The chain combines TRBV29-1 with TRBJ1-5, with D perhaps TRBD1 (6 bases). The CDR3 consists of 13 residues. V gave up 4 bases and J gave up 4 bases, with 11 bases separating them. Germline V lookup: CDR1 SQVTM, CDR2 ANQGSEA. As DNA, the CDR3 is TGCAGCGTTGGGGACACTGTTAATCAGCCCCAGCATTTT. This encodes CSVGDTVNQPQHF. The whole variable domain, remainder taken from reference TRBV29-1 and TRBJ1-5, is SAVISQKPSRDICQRGTSLTIQCQVDSQVTMMFWYRQQPGQSLTLIATANQGSEATYESGFVIDKFPISRPNLTFSTLTVSNMSPEDSSIYLCSVGDTVNQPQHFGDGTRLSIL.

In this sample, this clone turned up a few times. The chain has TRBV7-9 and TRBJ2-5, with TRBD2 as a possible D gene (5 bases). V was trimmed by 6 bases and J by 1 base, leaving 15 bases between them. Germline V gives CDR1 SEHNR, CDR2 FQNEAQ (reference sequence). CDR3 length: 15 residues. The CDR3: CASSNDGLIQETQYF. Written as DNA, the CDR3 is TGTGCCAGCAGTAACGACGGACTTATCCAAGAGACCCAGTACTTC.

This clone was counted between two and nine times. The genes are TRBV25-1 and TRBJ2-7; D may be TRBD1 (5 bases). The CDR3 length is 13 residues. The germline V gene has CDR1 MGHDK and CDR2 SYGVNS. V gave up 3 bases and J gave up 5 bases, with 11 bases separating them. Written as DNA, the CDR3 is TGTGCCAGCAGTGATAGATGGGGCGACGAGCAGTACTTC. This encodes CASSDRWGDEQYF.

CDR3 DNA: TGTGCCAGCAGCTTATTGGGCGATGAGCAGTTCTTC. Translated, it gives CASSLLGDEQFF. The chain joins TRBV7-2 to TRBJ2-1; unclear D gene. Germline V gene sequence: CDR1 SGHTA, CDR2 FQGNSA. This CDR3 contains 12 residues. Trimming left V 2 bases short and J 8 bases short, with 7 bases between.